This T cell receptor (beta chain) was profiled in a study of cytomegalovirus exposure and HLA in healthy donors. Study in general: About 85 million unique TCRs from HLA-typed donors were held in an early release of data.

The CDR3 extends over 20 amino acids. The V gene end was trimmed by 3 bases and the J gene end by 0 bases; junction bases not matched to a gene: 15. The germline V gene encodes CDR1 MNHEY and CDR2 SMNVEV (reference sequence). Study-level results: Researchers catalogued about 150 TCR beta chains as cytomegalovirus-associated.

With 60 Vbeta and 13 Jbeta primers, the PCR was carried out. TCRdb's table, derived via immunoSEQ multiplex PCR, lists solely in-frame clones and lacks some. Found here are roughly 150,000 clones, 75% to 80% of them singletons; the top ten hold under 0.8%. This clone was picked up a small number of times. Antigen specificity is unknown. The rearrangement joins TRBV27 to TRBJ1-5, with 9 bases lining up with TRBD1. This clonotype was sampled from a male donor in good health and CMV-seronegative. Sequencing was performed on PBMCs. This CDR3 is CASSFRDRAYRSYSNQPQHF. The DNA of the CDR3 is TGTGCCAGCAGTTTCCGGGACAGGGCTTACCGGAGCTATAGCAATCAGCCCCAGCATTTT.